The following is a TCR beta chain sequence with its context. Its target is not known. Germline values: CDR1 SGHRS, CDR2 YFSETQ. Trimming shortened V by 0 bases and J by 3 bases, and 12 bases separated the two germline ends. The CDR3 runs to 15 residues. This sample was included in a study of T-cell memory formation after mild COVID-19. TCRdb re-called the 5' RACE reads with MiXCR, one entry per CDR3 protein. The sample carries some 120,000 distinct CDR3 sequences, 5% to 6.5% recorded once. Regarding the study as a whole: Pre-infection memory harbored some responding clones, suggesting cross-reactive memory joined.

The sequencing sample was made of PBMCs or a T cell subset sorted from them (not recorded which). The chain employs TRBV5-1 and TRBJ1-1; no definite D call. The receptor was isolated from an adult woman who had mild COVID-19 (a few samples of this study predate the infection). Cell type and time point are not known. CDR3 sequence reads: CASSLELGVDTEAFF. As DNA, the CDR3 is TGCGCCAGCAGCTTGGAATTAGGAGTGGACACTGAAGCTTTCTTT.